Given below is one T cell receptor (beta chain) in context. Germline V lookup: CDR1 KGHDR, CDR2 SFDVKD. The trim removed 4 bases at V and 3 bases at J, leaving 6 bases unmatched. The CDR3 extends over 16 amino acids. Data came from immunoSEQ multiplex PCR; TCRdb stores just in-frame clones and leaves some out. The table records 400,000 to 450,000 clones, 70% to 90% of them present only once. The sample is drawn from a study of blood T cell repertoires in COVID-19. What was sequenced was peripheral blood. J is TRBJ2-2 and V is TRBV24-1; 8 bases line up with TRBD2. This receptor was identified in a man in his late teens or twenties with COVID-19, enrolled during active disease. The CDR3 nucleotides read TGTGCCACCAGTGACTCTGGACTAGCACACACCGGGGAGCTGTTTTTT. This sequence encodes CATSDSGLAHTGELFF.